The T cell receptor beta chain described here comes from a study of blood T cells in healthy people across ages. Across the whole study: The capture of about one barcoded beta molecule per two T cells was achieved by template switching.

Losses at the gene ends were 2 bases for V and 9 bases for J; bases not matched to a gene: 7. CDR3 length: 13 residues. Germline CDR1 and CDR2: DFQATT and SNEGSKA (reference sequence). A second PCR, run for roughly 6 to 11 cycles, used a sample-barcoded 5' primer plus a J-beta primer mix. TCRdb analysed the 5' RACE reads with MiXCR anew, one entry per CDR3 protein. This table holds 750,000 to 1,000,000 distinct CDR3 sequences, under 35% found once. Whole-study findings and limits: A conclusive naive versus antigen-experienced comparison was prevented by the unsorted PBMCs.

With regard to this clonotype: Its antigen remains unknown. A clone one base away is much larger, so this may be a read error.

The same sample was also used in a study of T cells of mothers and their children. As that report states: Reads recorded for TCR beta CDR3 numbered over 8.5 million per mother and several million per child. It was observed that no persistent microchimeric T cell clones could be detected.

Sequencing input: blood. The V and J genes are TRBV20-1 and TRBJ1-5; 7 positions match TRBD1. This clonotype was obtained from a woman between 35 and 50 years old in good health. CDR3 sequence reads: CSARQGVSAPQHF. The CDR3 region has the DNA TGCAGTGCTAGACAGGGGGTCAGTGCGCCCCAGCATTTT.